Below, 2 T cell receptor beta chains from the same sample are listed, as sequenced in a study of shared clonotypes between healthy human individuals. The repertoire was sequenced with immunoSEQ multiplex PCR; TCRdb's copy has only in-frame clones and lacks some. The table has 400,000 to 600,000 clones, 70% to 80% seen once. Sample: PBMCs. All receptors come from a woman between 40 and 50 years old in good health. Some clones in this sample may be carry-over from other donors' samples.

The chain recombines TRBV7-9 with TRBJ2-7, with 7 bases matching TRBD2. The germline V gene encodes CDR1 SEHNR and CDR2 FQNEAQ (reference sequence). The CDR3 sequence is 15 residues long. Trimming cost V 3 bases and J 0 bases; bases outside gene matches: 5. The CDR3, as DNA: TGTGCCAGCAGCTTTGGGACTACCGCCTCCTACGAGCAGTACTTC. Amino acids: CASSFGTTASYEQYF.

The V and J genes are TRBV19 and TRBJ2-1; TRBD2 agrees at 8 bases. This CDR3 contains 16 residues. Per germline, CDR1 LNHDA and CDR2 SQIVND (reference sequence). Unmatched junction bases numbered 6, after V lost 3 bases and J lost 2 bases. CDR3 nucleotides: TGTGCCAGTAGTATTGGGCCAGCGGGAGCCTACAATGAGCAGTTCTTC. As protein: CASSIGPAGAYNEQFF. The entire variable domain, with the rest obtained from reference TRBV19 and TRBJ2-1, is as follows: DGGITQSPKYLFRKEGQNVTLSCEQNLNHDAMYWYRQDPGQGLRLIYYSQIVNDFQKGDIAEGYSVSREKKESFPLTVTSAQKNPTAFYLCASSIGPAGAYNEQFFGPGTRLTVL.